The 15 T cell receptor beta chains reported below all come from one sample, sequenced in a study of shared clonotypes between healthy human individuals. Generated by immunoSEQ multiplex PCR, the TCRdb table keeps only in-frame clones and is missing some. Here the sample spans nearly 600,000 clones, nearly 97% being singletons. Naive CD8 isolation took CD45RO-negative cells positively selected for CCR7 and excluded terminally differentiated effector memory CD45RA+ cells. The specimen sequenced was naive CD8+ T cells sorted from blood. These receptors came from a woman in her twenties or thirties in good health.

The chain combines TRBV5-8 with TRBJ1-2; D is undetermined. Trimming pared 0 bases from V and 8 bases from J, leaving 11 bases between. Germline values: CDR1 SGHTS, CDR2 YDEGEE. The CDR3 runs to 13 residues. DNA of the CDR3: TGTGCCAGCAGCTTGGCCGCGGGTTACGGCTACACCTTC. It is translated as CASSLAAGYGYTF.

This rearrangement joins TRBV28 to TRBJ2-5; D gene ambiguous. The germline gives CDR1 MDHEN, CDR2 SYDVKM. The V and J ends lost 2 bases and 11 bases respectively, with 12 bases between them. The CDR3 is 12 amino acids. CDR3 in amino acids: CASSLDAKEQYF. The CDR3 DNA is TGTGCCAGCAGTTTAGATGCTAAGGAGCAGTACTTC.

The chain is built from TRBV2 and TRBJ1-6; D not certain. Germline V gene lookup returns CDR1 SNHLY and CDR2 FYNNEI. This CDR3 comprises 16 residues. The V end lost 7 bases, the J end lost 6 bases, and 19 bases lay between the germline ends. The CDR3 here is CASTAGVGSGNSPLHF. The DNA for the CDR3 is TGTGCCAGCACCGCTGGGGTAGGGTCGGGTAATTCACCCCTCCACTTT. The variable domain in full, completed from reference TRBV2 and TRBJ1-6, reads EPEVTQTPSHQVTQMGQEVILRCVPISNHLYFYWYRQILGQKVEFLVSFYNNEISEKSEIFDDQFSVERPDGSNFTLKIRSTKLEDSAMYFCASTAGVGSGNSPLHFGNGTRLTVT.

This clone showed up just once. This rearrangement joins TRBV5-6 to TRBJ2-3; 11 nucleotides agree with TRBD2. The CDR3 has 19 amino acids. The germline CDR1 and CDR2 sequences are SGHDT and YYEEEE. Unmatched junction bases numbered 13, after V lost 2 bases and J lost 2 bases. The CDR3 is CASSFGFTGTSGYTDTQYF. DNA of the CDR3: TGTGCCAGCAGCTTTGGCTTCACCGGGACTAGCGGATACACAGATACGCAGTATTTT.

The chain combines TRBV4-1 with TRBJ2-1; D tentatively fits TRBD1 or TRBD2 (5 bases each). Trimming shortened V by 0 bases and J by 2 bases, and 8 bases separated the two germline ends. Per the germline V gene, CDR1 is MGHRA and CDR2 is YSYEKL. There are 15 residues in the CDR3. CDR3 amino acids: CASSQEGVAYNEQFF. The CDR3 bases are TGCGCCAGCAGCCAAGAGGGGGTAGCCTACAATGAGCAGTTCTTC.

This chain links TRBV19 with TRBJ2-1; no clear D gene. The V gene's germline CDR1 is LNHDA and CDR2 SQIVND (reference sequence). This CDR3 has 13 amino acids. The V and J ends lost 4 bases and 8 bases respectively, with 12 bases between them. CDR3 DNA: TGTGCCAGTAGTAGGAACACTCGGCATGAGCAGTTCTTC. This encodes CASSRNTRHEQFF.

The chain combines TRBV19 with TRBJ2-2; 8 positions match TRBD2. CDR1 is LNHDA, CDR2 SQIVND, per germline (reference sequence). The CDR3 consists of 15 residues. The junction had 9 bases not matched to a gene; V was cut back by 7 bases and J by 5 bases. CDR3 residues: CASTMTSEKTGELFF. The CDR3 DNA is TGTGCCAGTACCATGACTAGCGAGAAAACCGGGGAGCTGTTTTTT.

This clone was seen just once. V gene TRBV29-1 combines with J gene TRBJ2-1; 10 nucleotides match TRBD2. The CDR3 has 17 residues. V was pared by 4 bases and J by 4 bases, with 13 bases of the junction left unmatched. Germline V gene data show CDR1 as SQVTM and CDR2 as ANQGSEA. DNA for the CDR3: TGCAGCGTTGCACTAGCGGGACGTCCGGTGGGGTACAATGAGCAGTTCTTC. Its translation is CSVALAGRPVGYNEQFF.

The V and J genes are TRBV6-5 and TRBJ2-3; D gene uncertain. CDR1 and CDR2 from the germline V gene are MNHEY and SVGAGI. This CDR3 has 15 residues. V was shortened by 2 bases and J by 6 bases, with 15 bases between the two germline ends. The CDR3 DNA is TGTGCCAGCAGTTACGTAGGGCTAGTTGCCGATACGCAGTATTTT. It codes for CASSYVGLVADTQYF.

The chain carries TRBV27 and TRBJ1-2, with unresolved D. The V and J ends lost 3 bases and 4 bases respectively, with 12 bases between them. Germline values: CDR1 MNHEY, CDR2 SMNVEV (reference sequence). The CDR3 has 14 residues. CDR3 nucleotide sequence: TGTGCCAGCAGTTTTCTTTCAGGAGGCTATGGCTACACCTTC. The encoded protein is CASSFLSGGYGYTF.

The chain recombines TRBV21-1 with TRBJ1-5; the table's D call, TRBD1, has no DNA check behind it. TRBV21-1 is annotated as a pseudogene. CDR3 length: 17 amino acids. This CDR3 is CASSKDLQGAWNQPQHF. The CDR3 DNA is TGTGCCAGCAGCAAGGACTTACAGGGGGCTTGGAATCAGCCCCAGCATTTT.

CDR3 in amino acids: CASSSSGTFYNEQFF. DNA for the CDR3: TGTGCCAGCAGTTCCAGCGGAACATTCTACAATGAGCAGTTCTTC. This rearrangement joins TRBV6-6 to TRBJ2-1; perhaps TRBD2 as D (5 bases). This CDR3 region has 15 residues. Trimming shortened V by 4 bases and J by 3 bases, and 13 bases separated the two germline ends. Germline CDR1 reads MNHNY; CDR2 reads SVGAGI (reference sequence).

The rearrangement joins TRBV28 to TRBJ1-2; 8 bases line up with TRBD1. Trimming removed 6 bases from V and 8 bases from J; junction bases left unmatched: 11. In germline, CDR1 is MDHEN, CDR2 SYDVKM. The CDR3 contains 14 residues. CDR3 sequence: CASRPSQGVGGYTF. The CDR3 DNA is TGTGCCAGCAGACCGTCACAGGGGGTCGGGGGCTACACCTTC.

Here the CDR3 reads CASNGWAGDVPNTEAFF. In DNA form, the CDR3 reads TGTGCCAGCAATGGTTGGGCAGGGGACGTCCCGAACACTGAAGCTTTCTTT. V gene TRBV28 combines with J gene TRBJ1-1; maybe TRBD1 (6 bases). Trimming took off 7 bases at V and 1 base at J, with 22 bases between the two ends. The germline V gene encodes CDR1 MDHEN and CDR2 SYDVKM. The CDR3 sequence is 17 residues long.

V gene TRBV27 combines with J gene TRBJ2-5; the D is unclear. The CDR3 is 15 amino acids. From germline, CDR1 is MNHEY and CDR2 SMNVEV (reference sequence). Trimming took off 1 base at V and 2 bases at J, with 11 bases between the two ends. The DNA for the CDR3 is TGTGCCAGCAGTTTATTCACCGGGTTACAAGAGACCCAGTACTTC. Translation: CASSLFTGLQETQYF.